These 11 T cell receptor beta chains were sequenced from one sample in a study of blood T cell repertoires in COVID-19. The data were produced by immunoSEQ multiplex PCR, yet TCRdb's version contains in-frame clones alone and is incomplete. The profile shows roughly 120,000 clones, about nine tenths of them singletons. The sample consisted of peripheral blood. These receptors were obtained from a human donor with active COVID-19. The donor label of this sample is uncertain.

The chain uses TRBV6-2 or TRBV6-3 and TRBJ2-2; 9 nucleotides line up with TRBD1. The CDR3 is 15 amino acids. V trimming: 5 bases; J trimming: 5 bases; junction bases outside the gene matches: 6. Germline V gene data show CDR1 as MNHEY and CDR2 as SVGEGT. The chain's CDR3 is CASSPQGALTGELFF. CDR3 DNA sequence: TGTGCCAGCAGTCCACAGGGGGCGTTGACCGGGGAGCTGTTTTTT.

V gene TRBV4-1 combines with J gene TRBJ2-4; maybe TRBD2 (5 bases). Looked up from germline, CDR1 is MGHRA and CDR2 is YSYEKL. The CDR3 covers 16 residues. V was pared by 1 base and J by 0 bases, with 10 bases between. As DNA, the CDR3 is TGCGCCAGCAGCCAAGTTCGGGATCTAGCCAAAAACATTCAGTACTTC. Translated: CASSQVRDLAKNIQYF.

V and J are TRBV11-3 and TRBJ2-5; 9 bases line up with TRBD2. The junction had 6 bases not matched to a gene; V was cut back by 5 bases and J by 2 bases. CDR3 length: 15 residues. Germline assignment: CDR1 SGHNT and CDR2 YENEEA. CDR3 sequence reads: CASSEAGGRQETQYF. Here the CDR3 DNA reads TGTGCCAGCAGCGAGGCGGGGGGGAGACAAGAGACCCAGTACTTC.

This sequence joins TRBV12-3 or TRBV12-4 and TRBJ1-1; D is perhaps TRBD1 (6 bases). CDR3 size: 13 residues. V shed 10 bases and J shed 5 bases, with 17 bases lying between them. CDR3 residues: CATHGGLGTEAFF. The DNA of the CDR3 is TGTGCCACCCACGGGGGGCTGGGGACTGAAGCTTTCTTT.

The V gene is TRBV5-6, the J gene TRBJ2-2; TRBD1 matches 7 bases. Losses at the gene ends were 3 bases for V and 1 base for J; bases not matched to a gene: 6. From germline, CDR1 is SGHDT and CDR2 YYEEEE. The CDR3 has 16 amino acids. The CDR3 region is CASSYPGQRNTGELFF. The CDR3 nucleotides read TGTGCCAGCAGCTACCCGGGACAGAGGAACACCGGGGAGCTGTTTTTT.

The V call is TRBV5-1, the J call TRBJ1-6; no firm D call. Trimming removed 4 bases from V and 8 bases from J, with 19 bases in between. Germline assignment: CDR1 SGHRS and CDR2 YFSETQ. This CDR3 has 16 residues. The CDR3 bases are TGCGCCAGCAGCCTATACTTCAGACTAGTTCATTCACCCCTCCACTTT. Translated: CASSLYFRLVHSPLHF. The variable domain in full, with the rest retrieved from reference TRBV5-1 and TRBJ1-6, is KAGVTQTPRYLIKTRGQQVTLSCSPISGHRSVSWYQQTPGQGLQFLFEYFSETQRNKGNFPGRFSGRQFSNSRSEMNVSTLELGDSALYLCASSLYFRLVHSPLHFGNGTRLTVT.

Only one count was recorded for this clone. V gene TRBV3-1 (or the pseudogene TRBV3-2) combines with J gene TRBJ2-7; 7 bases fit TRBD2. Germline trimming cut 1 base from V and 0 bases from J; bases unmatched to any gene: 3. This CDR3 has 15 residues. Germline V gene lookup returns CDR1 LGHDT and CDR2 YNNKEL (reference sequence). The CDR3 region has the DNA TGTGCCAGCAGCCAAGCCCCGGGGGGCTCCTACGAGCAGTACTTC. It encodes CASSQAPGGSYEQYF.

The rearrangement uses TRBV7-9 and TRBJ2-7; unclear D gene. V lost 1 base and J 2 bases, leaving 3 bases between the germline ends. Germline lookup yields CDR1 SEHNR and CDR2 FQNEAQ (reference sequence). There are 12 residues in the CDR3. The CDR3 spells CASSLVTYEQYF. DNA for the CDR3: TGTGCCAGCAGCTTAGTAACCTACGAGCAGTACTTC. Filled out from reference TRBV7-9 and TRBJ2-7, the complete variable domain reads DTGVSQNPRHKITKRGQNVTFRCDPISEHNRLYWYRQTLGQGPEFLTYFQNEAQLEKSRLLSDRFSAERPKGSFSTLEIQRTEQGDSAMYLCASSLVTYEQYFGPGTRLTVT.

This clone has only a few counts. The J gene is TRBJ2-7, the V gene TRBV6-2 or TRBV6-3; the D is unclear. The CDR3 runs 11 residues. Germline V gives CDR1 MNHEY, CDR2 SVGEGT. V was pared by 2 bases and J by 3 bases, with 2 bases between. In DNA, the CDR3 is TGTGCCAGCAGTTACCGCTACGAGCAGTACTTC. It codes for CASSYRYEQYF.

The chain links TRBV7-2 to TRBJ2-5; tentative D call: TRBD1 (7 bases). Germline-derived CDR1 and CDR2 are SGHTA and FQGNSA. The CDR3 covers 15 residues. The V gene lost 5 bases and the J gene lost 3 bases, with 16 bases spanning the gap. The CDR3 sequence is CASSQAGTEEETQYF. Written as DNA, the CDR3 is TGTGCCAGCAGCCAGGCGGGGACAGAAGAAGAGACCCAGTACTTC.

As DNA, the CDR3 is TGCGCCAGCAGCCTTTCGACAGCCACCCGCACAGATACGCAGTATTTT. It encodes CASSLSTATRTDTQYF. This rearrangement joins TRBV4-3 to TRBJ2-3; a weak D match, TRBD1 (5 bases). Deletions cut 4 bases from V and 1 base from J, with 15 bases between. CDR1 LGHNA and CDR2 YSLEER come from the germline V gene. The CDR3 covers 16 residues.